This paragraph reports one TCR beta chain. This specimen belongs to a study of T cell changes during pregnancy in multiple sclerosis. CDR1 and CDR2 (germline): SNHLY, FYNNEI. The CDR3 runs 16 residues. The V and J ends lost 1 base and 7 bases respectively, with 17 bases between them. Clones were read by immunoSEQ multiplex PCR, and TCRdb kept only the in-frame ones, dropping some. The repertoire holds 40,000 to 55,000 clones, about nine tenths seen once, with 0.45% to 0.55% in the top ten. The chain combines TRBV2 with TRBJ1-5; D is undetermined. The clonotype was recovered from a female donor with multiple sclerosis, enrolled in a pregnancy study. The material was CD4+ T cells from peripheral blood mononuclear cells, obtained in the third trimester of pregnancy. In DNA, the CDR3 is TGTGCCAGCAGTGAAGAATGGGAGGAAATGGGACAGCCCCAGCATTTT. Protein: CASSEEWEEMGQPQHF.